These 27 T cell receptor beta chains originate from one sample sequenced in a study of blood T cell repertoires in COVID-19. Clones were read by immunoSEQ multiplex PCR, and TCRdb kept only the in-frame ones, dropping some. The sample lists some 97,000 clones; more than 75% were seen once. Sequencing was carried out using peripheral blood. These receptors came from a human donor in a cohort sampled during active COVID-19.

The J gene is TRBJ2-2, the V gene TRBV5-5, with 8 bases lining up with TRBD1. The trim removed 1 base at V and 5 bases at J, leaving 4 bases unmatched. The CDR3 totals 15 residues. CDR1 and CDR2 from the germline V gene are SGHKS and YYEKEE (reference sequence). Written as DNA, the CDR3 is TGTGCCAGCAGCTTGCAGGGGGCAGGGACCGGGGAGCTGTTTTTT. Translation: CASSLQGAGTGELFF.

The chain links TRBV7-9 to TRBJ1-2; 7 nucleotides align to TRBD1. The germline gives CDR1 SEHNR, CDR2 FQNEAQ (reference sequence). Trimming removed 7 bases from V and 4 bases from J; junction bases left unmatched: 15. This CDR3 has 16 amino acids. The CDR3: CASIPGGTGAGYGYTF. CDR3 coding DNA: TGTGCCAGCATCCCAGGGGGTACAGGGGCCGGCTATGGCTACACCTTC. The full variable domain, rest sourced from reference TRBV7-9 and TRBJ1-2, is DTGVSQNPRHKITKRGQNVTFRCDPISEHNRLYWYRQTLGQGPEFLTYFQNEAQLEKSRLLSDRFSAERPKGSFSTLEIQRTEQGDSAMYLCASIPGGTGAGYGYTFGSGTRLTVV.

The rearrangement links TRBV11-3 to TRBJ2-1; D possibly corresponds to TRBD2 (6 bases). CDR1 SGHNT and CDR2 YENEEA come from the germline V gene. This CDR3 is built from 17 residues. Trimming left V 4 bases short and J 5 bases short, with 21 bases between. The CDR3 nucleotides are TGTGCCAGCAGCTACGCCGCCGGGACTCTCACTAACAATGAGCAGTTCTTC. It specifies CASSYAAGTLTNNEQFF.

The gene calls are TRBV19 and TRBJ2-7, with 7 nucleotides matching TRBD1. CDR1 is LNHDA and CDR2 is SQIVND in the germline V gene (reference sequence). Unmatched junction bases numbered 8, after V lost 9 bases and J lost 3 bases. The length of the CDR3 is 13 residues. The CDR3 nucleotides are TGTGCCAGCCTCGAGGGGGCCAACTACGAGCAGTACTTC. Its protein is CASLEGANYEQYF.

The chain links TRBV30 to TRBJ1-1; D gene ambiguous. In germline, CDR1 is GTSNPN, CDR2 SVGIG (reference sequence). The CDR3 is 15 amino acids. Deletions cut 1 base from V and 0 bases from J, with 12 bases between. CDR3 sequence reads: CAWSAAPGLNTEAFF. For the CDR3, the DNA is TGTGCCTGGAGTGCCGCCCCGGGTTTGAACACTGAAGCTTTCTTT.

The chain joins TRBV6-5 to TRBJ2-1, with a tentative D call TRBD1 (7 bases). The length of the CDR3 is 15 residues. Germline CDR1 reads MNHEY; CDR2 reads SVGAGI. Trimming removed 6 bases at V and 4 bases at J, with 16 bases between. CDR3: CASSPQGGIYNEQFF. CDR3 coding DNA: TGTGCCAGCAGCCCCCAGGGGGGCATTTACAATGAGCAGTTCTTC.

Details on this clone: At one end, the junction sequence differs from germline, possibly due to a read error. The V gene is TRBV12-3 or TRBV12-4, the J gene TRBJ1-3; D is undetermined. The CDR3 is made up of 13 amino acids. CDR3 sequence: CAGRRVSGNTIYF. The CDR3 bases are TGTGCCGGCAGGAGAGTCTCTGGAAACACCATATATTTT.

This clone occurred many times. The chain uses TRBV7-9 and TRBJ2-7; the match to TRBD1 covers 7 bases. Germline V gene data show CDR1 as SEHNR and CDR2 as FQNEAQ (reference sequence). The CDR3 has 11 residues. The J segment lost 13 bases and the V segment lost 4 bases, leaving 7 bases of the junction unmatched. The CDR3 here is CASSYDRDPYF. The CDR3 region has the DNA TGTGCCAGCAGCTATGACAGGGATCCTTACTTC.

The chain carries TRBV6-2 or TRBV6-3 and TRBJ2-7, with D possibly being TRBD2 (5 bases). Germline CDR1 and CDR2: MNHEY and SVGEGT. Trimming cost V 0 bases and J 1 base, with 7 bases left between them. The length of the CDR3 is 14 residues. The CDR3 DNA reads as TGTGCCAGCAGTTACTCGGAGGCTTCCTACGAGCAGTACTTC. This codes for CASSYSEASYEQYF.

The V call is TRBV23-1, the J call TRBJ1-2; 7 nucleotides align to TRBD1. TRBV23-1 is flagged as an ORF with uncertain function. Unmatched junction bases numbered 8, after V lost 2 bases and J lost 8 bases. This CDR3 comprises 14 residues. CDR3 in DNA: TGCGCCAGCAGTCAACCTGACAGGGTGGGAGGCTACACCTTC. Protein sequence: CASSQPDRVGGYTF.

The chain employs TRBV5-1 and TRBJ2-1; 7 bases fit TRBD2. CDR1 SGHRS and CDR2 YFSETQ come from the germline V gene. This CDR3 region has 13 residues. V lost 7 bases, J lost 4 bases, and 5 bases stayed unmatched. In nucleotides, the CDR3 is TGCGCCAGCTGGGGGGGTGGTTACAATGAGCAGTTCTTC. Its translation is CASWGGGYNEQFF.

The chain uses TRBV21-1 and TRBJ2-3; whether TRBD2, the table's D call, matches the DNA was not checked. TRBV21-1 is noted as a pseudogene. The CDR3 has 19 residues. CDR3 region: CASSKVDGLAGARPDTQYF. The CDR3 nucleotides are TGTGCCAGCAGCAAAGTAGACGGACTAGCGGGAGCAAGGCCAGATACGCAGTATTTT.

This clone was picked up a small number of times. The CDR3 region has the DNA TGCGCCAGCAGCTTGGGACAAGTAATGAACACTGAAGCTTTCTTT. Encoded protein: CASSLGQVMNTEAFF. The chain combines TRBV5-1 with TRBJ1-1; D ambiguous. Trimming took 0 bases from V and 0 from J, leaving 9 bases between them. This CDR3 comprises 15 residues. The germline V gene has CDR1 SGHRS and CDR2 YFSETQ. The variable domain in full, completed from reference TRBV5-1 and TRBJ1-1, reads KAGVTQTPRYLIKTRGQQVTLSCSPISGHRSVSWYQQTPGQGLQFLFEYFSETQRNKGNFPGRFSGRQFSNSRSEMNVSTLELGDSALYLCASSLGQVMNTEAFFGQGTRLTVV.

The chain is built from TRBV5-4 and TRBJ1-4; 11 bases map to TRBD1. V shed 4 bases and J 7 bases; nucleotides not matched to a gene: 3. The CDR3 is made up of 14 amino acids. Germline V gene lookup returns CDR1 SGHNT and CDR2 YYREEE (reference sequence). The CDR3 loop is CASSKDRGPEKLFF. The CDR3 nucleotides are TGTGCCAGCAGCAAGGACAGGGGGCCTGAAAAACTGTTTTTT.

J is TRBJ2-1 and V is TRBV7-2, with 10 bases matching TRBD2. The germline V gene has CDR1 SGHTA and CDR2 FQGNSA. The CDR3 is made up of 17 amino acids. Losses at the gene ends were 0 bases for V and 4 bases for J; bases not matched to a gene: 6. The CDR3 nucleotides are TGTGCCAGCAGCTTAGCTCCCCTAGCGGGAGTTTACAATGAGCAGTTCTTC. It specifies CASSLAPLAGVYNEQFF.

Here the CDR3 reads CASSNAGGGYGYTF. CDR3 in DNA: TGCGCCAGCAGCAATGCAGGGGGCGGGTATGGCTACACCTTC. V usage is TRBV5-1 and J usage is TRBJ1-2; 8 bases agree with TRBD1. Germline V gives CDR1 SGHRS, CDR2 YFSETQ. J gave up 5 bases and V 4 bases, and 7 bases lay outside the gene matches. The CDR3 covers 14 residues.

This chain links TRBV2 with TRBJ1-5; no firm D call. CDR1 SNHLY and CDR2 FYNNEI come from the germline V gene. V was pared by 7 bases and J by 4 bases, with 14 bases between. The CDR3 runs 14 residues. The CDR3 loop is CASNLRRENQPQHF. CDR3 DNA: TGTGCCAGCAACCTTCGACGGGAGAATCAGCCCCAGCATTTT. Full variable domain (remainder filled in from reference TRBV2 and TRBJ1-5): EPEVTQTPSHQVTQMGQEVILRCVPISNHLYFYWYRQILGQKVEFLVSFYNNEISEKSEIFDDQFSVERPDGSNFTLKIRSTKLEDSAMYFCASNLRRENQPQHFGDGTRLSIL.

This clone was seen more than once but under ten times. V and J are TRBV12-3 or TRBV12-4 and TRBJ1-1; D perhaps matches TRBD1 (6 bases). V was shortened by 6 bases and J by 5 bases, with 10 bases between the two germline ends. The CDR3 has 12 residues. The DNA for the CDR3 is TGTGCCAGCAGGCACACAGGGACTGAAGCTTTCTTT. Protein product: CASRHTGTEAFF.

This chain connects TRBV29-1 to TRBJ1-1, with 9 positions matching TRBD1. The germline CDR1 and CDR2 sequences are SQVTM and ANQGSEA. Germline trimming cut 5 bases from V and 3 bases from J; bases unmatched to any gene: 7. The CDR3 spans 14 residues. The CDR3 DNA reads TGCAGCGTTAGAGACAGGGGGAGAGACACTGAAGCTTTCTTT. Its translation: CSVRDRGRDTEAFF.

The chain employs TRBV27 and TRBJ2-7; the match to TRBD2 covers 13 bases. CDR1 and CDR2 (germline): MNHEY, SMNVEV (reference sequence). The CDR3 runs to 15 residues. Trimming removed 6 bases from V and 7 bases from J; junction bases left unmatched: 9. Here the CDR3 DNA reads TGTGCCAGCAGCCCCAGACTAGCGGGGGGCGGAGAGCAGTACTTC. It translates to CASSPRLAGGGEQYF.

The rearrangement links TRBV6-5 to TRBJ1-5; 7 bases match TRBD1. V dropped 11 bases and J dropped 4; count of bases not matched to a gene: 11. The CDR3 spans 14 residues. Germline loops: CDR1 MNHEY, CDR2 SVGAGI. Here the CDR3 reads CAAKFGTVNQPQHF. In DNA, the CDR3 is TGTGCCGCGAAGTTCGGGACAGTGAATCAGCCCCAGCATTTT.

The chain combines TRBV7-2 with TRBJ1-5, with TRBD1 identical over 12 bases. From germline, CDR1 is SGHTA and CDR2 FQGNSA. V trimming: 5 bases; J trimming: 5 bases; junction bases outside the gene matches: 4. The CDR3 runs 15 residues. CDR3 sequence: CASSPGTGGYQPQHF. The CDR3 DNA reads TGTGCCAGCAGCCCTGGGACAGGGGGCTATCAGCCCCAGCATTTT.

This clone was seen a handful of times. The chain uses TRBV7-2 and TRBJ1-6; weak D call: TRBD1 (5 bases). V was cut by 1 base and J by 9 bases, with 13 bases left in between. The CDR3 sequence is 15 residues long. Germline assignment: CDR1 SGHTA and CDR2 FQGNSA. Here the CDR3 reads CASSLVAAGFSPLHF. CDR3 in DNA: TGTGCCAGCAGCTTAGTTGCGGCAGGGTTTTCACCCCTCCACTTT.

The rearrangement joins TRBV9 to TRBJ1-2; maybe TRBD1 (6 bases). This CDR3 region has 15 residues. V was shortened by 4 bases and J by 2 bases, with 15 bases between the two germline ends. CDR1 and CDR2 (germline): SGDLS, YYNGEE. The CDR3 DNA is TGTGCCAGCAGCATCGGACAGTTAGGGAACTATGGCTACACCTTC. Translation: CASSIGQLGNYGYTF.

V usage is TRBV10-3 and J usage is TRBJ1-1; 12 bases are shared with TRBD1. With 4 bases clipped from V and 7 bases from J, the junction kept 16 bases outside the gene matches. The CDR3 runs to 18 residues. The germline gives CDR1 ENHRY, CDR2 SYGVKD. CDR3 sequence reads: CAISGTSGQGAGGSEAFF. Here the CDR3 DNA reads TGTGCCATCAGTGGAACTTCGGGACAGGGGGCGGGGGGCAGTGAAGCTTTCTTT.

V and J are TRBV6-5 and TRBJ2-5; 7 bases match TRBD2. Germline V lookup: CDR1 MNHEY, CDR2 SVGAGI. CDR3 length: 14 amino acids. Trimming took 6 bases from V and 5 from J; bases not matched to a gene: 9. CDR3 amino acids: CASSLAGGGETQYF. The DNA of the CDR3 is TGTGCCAGCAGCCTCGCCGGGGGAGGGGAGACCCAGTACTTC.

The chain joins TRBV15 to TRBJ1-4, with 7 bases aligning to TRBD1. Per the germline V gene, CDR1 is LNHNV and CDR2 is YYDKDF (reference sequence). The CDR3 spans 15 residues. Trimming at V came to 9 bases and at J to 4 bases, leaving 11 bases not matched to a gene. CDR3 DNA sequence: TGTGCCACAGCCCGGGGACAGACGAGTAATGAAAAACTGTTTTTT. Amino acids: CATARGQTSNEKLFF.